This TCR beta chain was obtained from a study of T cell responses to AZD1222 COVID-19 vaccine. Study-level points and caveats: At baseline, just five or six AZD1222 recipients tested seropositive.

Germline CDR1 and CDR2: GTSNPN and SVGIG (reference sequence). The CDR3 is made up of 16 amino acids. The V end was cut by 2 bases, the J end by 0 bases, with 16 bases between. As for this clone: Its antigen remains unidentified.

Sequencing was performed with immunoSEQ multiplex PCR; in TCRdb, only in-frame clones are kept and a portion is missing. The table has about 140,000 clones, about 88% seen once. This sequence originates from an adult in good health. The sequencing here drew on peripheral blood, taken on day 0 of AZD1222 vaccination. J is TRBJ1-2 and V is TRBV30; D gene uncertain. CDR3 nucleotide sequence: TGTGCCTGGAGTAACCCCTCGGCAGGAGCTAACTATGGCTACACCTTC. Its translation: CAWSNPSAGANYGYTF.